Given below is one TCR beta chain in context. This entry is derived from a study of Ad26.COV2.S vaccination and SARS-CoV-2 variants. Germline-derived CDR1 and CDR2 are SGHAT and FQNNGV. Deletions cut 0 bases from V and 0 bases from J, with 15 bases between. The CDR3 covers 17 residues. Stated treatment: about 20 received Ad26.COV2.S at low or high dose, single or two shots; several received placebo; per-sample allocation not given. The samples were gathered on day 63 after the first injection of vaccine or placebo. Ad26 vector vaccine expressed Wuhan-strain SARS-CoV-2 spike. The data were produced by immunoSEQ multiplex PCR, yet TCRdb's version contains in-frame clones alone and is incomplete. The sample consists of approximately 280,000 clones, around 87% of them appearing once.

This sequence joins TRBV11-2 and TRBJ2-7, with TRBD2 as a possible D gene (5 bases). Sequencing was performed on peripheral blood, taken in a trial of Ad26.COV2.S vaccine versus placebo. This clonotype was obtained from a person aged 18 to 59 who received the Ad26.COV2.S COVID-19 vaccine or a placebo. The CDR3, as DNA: TGTGCCAGCAGCTTAGATCTAAGAGCGGTGAACTCCTACGAGCAGTACTTC. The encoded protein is CASSLDLRAVNSYEQYF.